This TCR beta chain was identified in a study of blood T cell repertoires in COVID-19. Study-wide background: Samples representing acute and convalescent COVID-19 were sourced from the United States, Italy and Spain. The cDNA or gDNA used as material had been derived from T cells, B-cell-depleted T cells, or PBMCs.

Trimming stripped 2 bases from V and 6 bases from J, with 21 bases between. The germline V gene has CDR1 MNHNS and CDR2 SASEGT. CDR3 size: 17 residues. Original data processing: Reference gene primer amplification gave nucleated cell count estimates. TCRdb's table, derived via immunoSEQ multiplex PCR, lists solely in-frame clones and lacks some. V and J calls plus clone size are reproduced from that table; the DNA served to infer D and trimming. The data show nearly 80,000 clones, approximately 82% seen once. The sample comprised peripheral blood. This receptor was identified in a woman between 65 and 79 years old with acute or convalescent COVID-19. The rearrangement links TRBV6-1 to TRBJ2-3, with D tentatively TRBD1 (6 bases). CDR3 bases: TGTGCCAGCAGTGAACCTGCCCAGGGGTTCGCGACGGATACGCAGTATTTT. Translation: CASSEPAQGFATDTQYF.